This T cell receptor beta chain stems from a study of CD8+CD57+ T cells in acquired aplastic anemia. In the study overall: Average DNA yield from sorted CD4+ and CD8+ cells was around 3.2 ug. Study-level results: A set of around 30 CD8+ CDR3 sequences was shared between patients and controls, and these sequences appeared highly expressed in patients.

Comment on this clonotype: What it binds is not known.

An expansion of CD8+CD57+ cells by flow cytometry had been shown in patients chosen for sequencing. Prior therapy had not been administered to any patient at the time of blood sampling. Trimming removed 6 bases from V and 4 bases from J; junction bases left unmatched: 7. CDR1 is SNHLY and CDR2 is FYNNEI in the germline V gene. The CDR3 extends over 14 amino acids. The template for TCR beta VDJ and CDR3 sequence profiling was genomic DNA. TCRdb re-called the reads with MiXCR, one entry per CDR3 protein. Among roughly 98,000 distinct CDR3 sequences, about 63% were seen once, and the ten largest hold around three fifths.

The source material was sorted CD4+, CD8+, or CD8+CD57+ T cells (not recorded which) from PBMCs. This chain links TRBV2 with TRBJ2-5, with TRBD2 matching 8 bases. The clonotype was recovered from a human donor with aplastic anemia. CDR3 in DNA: TGTGCCAGCAGCCCGGGAGGGGGTTTAGAGACCCAGTACTTC. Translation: CASSPGGGLETQYF.